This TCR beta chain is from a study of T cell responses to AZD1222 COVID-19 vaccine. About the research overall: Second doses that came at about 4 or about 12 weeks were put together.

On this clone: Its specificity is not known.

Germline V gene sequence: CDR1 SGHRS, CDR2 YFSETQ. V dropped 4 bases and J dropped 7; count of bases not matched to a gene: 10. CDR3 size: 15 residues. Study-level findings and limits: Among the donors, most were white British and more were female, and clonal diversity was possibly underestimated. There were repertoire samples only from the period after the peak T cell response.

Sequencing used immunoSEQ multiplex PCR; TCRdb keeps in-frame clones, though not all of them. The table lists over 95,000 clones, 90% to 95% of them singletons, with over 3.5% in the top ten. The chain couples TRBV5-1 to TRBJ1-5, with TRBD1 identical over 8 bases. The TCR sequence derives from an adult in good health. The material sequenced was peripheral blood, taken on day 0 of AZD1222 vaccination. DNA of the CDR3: TGCGCCAGCAGCACCGCCAGGGGGCTGGGGCAGCCCCAGCATTTT. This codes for CASSTARGLGQPQHF.